The 23 T cell receptor beta chains below were found in one sample sequenced in a study of blood T cell repertoires in COVID-19. Assay used: immunoSEQ multiplex PCR; TCRdb lists only in-frame clones, some missing. The sample shows more than 300,000 clones, around 87% of them seen only once. Sequencing was performed on peripheral blood. The source is a woman aged 45 to 65 with COVID-19, enrolled during active disease.

This chain uses TRBV5-6 with TRBJ2-7, with D possibly matching TRBD2 (6 bases). This CDR3 contains 17 residues. Germline CDR1 reads SGHDT; CDR2 reads YYEEEE. Trimming took 3 bases from V and 0 from J, leaving 19 bases between them. The CDR3 is CASSWGGTLRSSYEQYF. The CDR3 nucleotides read TGTGCCAGCAGCTGGGGTGGGACTTTAAGGAGCTCCTACGAGCAGTACTTC.

CDR3 amino acids: CASSNRGSYGYTF. The CDR3 DNA reads as TGTGCCAGCAGCAACCGGGGGAGCTATGGCTACACCTTC. V and J are TRBV11-2 and TRBJ1-2; tentative D call: TRBD1 (5 bases). The V and J ends lost 5 bases and 4 bases respectively, with 11 bases between them. This CDR3 has 13 amino acids. Germline values: CDR1 SGHAT, CDR2 FQNNGV.

The chain carries TRBV2 and TRBJ1-1; D gene uncertain. There are 13 residues in the CDR3. Per germline, CDR1 SNHLY and CDR2 FYNNEI. Trimming cost V 7 bases and J 1 base, with 10 bases left between them. CDR3 protein: CASMEVKNTEAFF. DNA for the CDR3: TGTGCCAGCATGGAGGTAAAGAACACTGAAGCTTTCTTT.

J is TRBJ2-3 and V is TRBV5-1, with 10 positions matching TRBD2. Trimming at V came to 6 bases and at J to 4 bases, leaving 2 bases not matched to a gene. CDR1 and CDR2 from the germline V gene are SGHRS and YFSETQ. The CDR3 totals 13 residues. CDR3 bases: TGCGCCAGCATGCTAGCGGGAGCAGATACGCAGTATTTT. Protein product: CASMLAGADTQYF.

V is TRBV7-8 and J is TRBJ1-4; 8 bases are a match to TRBD1. V trimming: 4 bases; J trimming: 8 bases; junction bases outside the gene matches: 12. CDR1 and CDR2 (germline): SGHVS, FQNEAQ. This CDR3 contains 16 residues. The CDR3 DNA follows: TGTGCCAGCAGCTCCCACCCGGGACAGGTCTTAGAAAAACTGTTTTTT. Its protein is CASSSHPGQVLEKLFF.

The V call is TRBV5-6, the J call TRBJ1-1, with no clear D. Germline CDR1 is SGHDT and CDR2 is YYEEEE. The CDR3 runs to 16 residues. Trimming removed 2 bases at V and 1 base at J, with 15 bases between. CDR3 in DNA: TGTGCCAGCAGCTTTTTCGTCGTTGAGGGGAACACTGAAGCTTTCTTT. It translates to CASSFFVVEGNTEAFF.

This chain links TRBV5-1 with TRBJ2-1; 14 nucleotides line up with TRBD2. Unmatched junction bases numbered 5, after V lost 2 bases and J lost 10 bases. CDR3 length equals 15 residues. From germline, CDR1 is SGHRS and CDR2 YFSETQ. The CDR3 region has the DNA TGCGCCAGCAGCTTAGGGACTAGCGGGAGTTCGGAGCAGTTCTTC. This sequence encodes CASSLGTSGSSEQFF.

V and J are TRBV29-1 and TRBJ2-7; 7 nucleotides agree with TRBD2. This CDR3 spans 14 amino acids. After removal of 6 bases from V and 3 bases from J, the junction contained 11 bases not matched to a gene. The V gene's germline CDR1 is SQVTM and CDR2 ANQGSEA. CDR3 sequence: CSVVGLAVYYEQYF. DNA of the CDR3: TGCAGCGTGGTCGGGCTAGCGGTCTACTACGAGCAGTACTTC.

The chain couples TRBV9 to TRBJ2-3; 15 nucleotides align to TRBD2. CDR3 length equals 18 residues. Germline-derived CDR1 and CDR2 are SGDLS and YYNGEE. With V trimmed by 0 bases and J by 0 bases, 2 bases remained unmatched. CDR3 sequence: CASSVAGTSGRSTDTQYF. As DNA, the CDR3 is TGTGCCAGCAGCGTAGCGGGGACTAGCGGGAGGAGCACAGATACGCAGTATTTT.

The chain recombines TRBV4-1 with TRBJ1-2; D is possibly TRBD1 (6 bases). The CDR3 runs 18 residues. Trimming removed 0 bases at V and 0 bases at J, with 17 bases between. Germline V lookup: CDR1 MGHRA, CDR2 YSYEKL. CDR3 loop: CASSQDTLGGTANYGYTF. CDR3 nucleotide sequence: TGCGCCAGCAGCCAAGATACCCTAGGGGGAACAGCTAACTATGGCTACACCTTC.

CDR3 nucleotide sequence: TGTGCCAGCAGTCCGGGACAGGGTTTGGATCAGCCCCAGCATTTT. It is translated as CASSPGQGLDQPQHF. The gene calls are TRBV6-5 and TRBJ1-5, with 9 nucleotides matching TRBD1. CDR1 is MNHEY, CDR2 SVGAGI, per germline. V gave up 5 bases and J gave up 5 bases; unmatched junction bases: 7. The CDR3 spans 15 residues.

The chain joins TRBV11-3 to TRBJ2-3, with 10 bases fitting TRBD2. V lost 1 base and J lost 7; bases outside the gene matches: 11. Germline loops: CDR1 SGHNT, CDR2 YENEEA. This CDR3 region has 17 residues. The CDR3 is CASSLVGTSDSSNTQYF. Written as DNA, the CDR3 is TGTGCCAGCAGCTTAGTGGGGACTAGCGACTCCTCAAATACGCAGTATTTT.

The CDR3 loop reads CASSFLTGAIGELFF. CDR3 sequence (DNA): TGTGCCAGCAGCTTCCTTACAGGGGCCATCGGGGAGCTGTTTTTT. The V gene is TRBV7-2, the J gene TRBJ2-2; 7 bases map to TRBD1. The CDR3 has 15 amino acids. CDR1 and CDR2 (germline): SGHTA, FQGNSA. V lost 3 bases and J lost 7; bases outside the gene matches: 8.

V usage is TRBV5-5 and J usage is TRBJ2-1, with a possible D match to TRBD2 (6 bases). Germline assignment: CDR1 SGHKS and CDR2 YYEKEE (reference sequence). V dropped 2 bases and J dropped 3 bases, with 12 bases sitting between them. The CDR3 extends over 15 amino acids. CDR3 sequence: CASSFLQGGYNEQFF. CDR3 DNA sequence: TGTGCCAGCAGCTTTTTGCAGGGAGGCTACAATGAGCAGTTCTTC.

The chain couples TRBV15 to TRBJ2-3; 10 nucleotides align to TRBD2. With 7 bases clipped from V and 4 bases from J, the junction kept 5 bases outside the gene matches. Germline V gene lookup returns CDR1 LNHNV and CDR2 YYDKDF (reference sequence). This CDR3 is 14 amino acids long. CDR3 region: CATKAGGPSDTQYF. CDR3 sequence (DNA): TGTGCCACCAAAGCGGGAGGGCCCTCAGATACGCAGTATTTT. Supplemented by reference TRBV15 and TRBJ2-3, the full variable domain reads DAMVIQNPRYQVTQFGKPVTLSCSQTLNHNVMYWYQQKSSQAPKLLFHYYDKDFNNEADTPDNFQSRRPNTSFCFLDIRSPGLGDTAMYLCATKAGGPSDTQYFGPGTRLTVL.

The chain recombines TRBV11-2 with TRBJ2-1; 9 bases align to TRBD2. V shed 3 bases, J shed 6 bases, and the junction held 9 bases outside the gene matches. In germline, CDR1 is SGHAT, CDR2 FQNNGV. The CDR3 extends over 16 amino acids. Here the CDR3 reads CASSFLSGGLGNEQFF. The CDR3 DNA is TGTGCCAGCAGCTTCTTAAGCGGGGGGCTAGGCAATGAGCAGTTCTTC.

The gene calls are TRBV18 and TRBJ2-1; D is perhaps TRBD1 (6 bases). Trimming cost V 6 bases and J 10 bases, with 10 bases left between them. The germline V gene has CDR1 KGHSH and CDR2 LQKENI. The CDR3 is made up of 11 amino acids. The chain's CDR3 is CASSQDREQFF. The CDR3 coding sequence is TGTGCCAGCTCGCAAGACAGGGAGCAGTTCTTC.

The chain uses TRBV11-1 and TRBJ1-4; a possible D gene is TRBD1 (5 bases). CDR3 size: 14 residues. Per germline, CDR1 SGHAT and CDR2 FQDESV (reference sequence). V was cut by 5 bases and J by 5 bases, with 12 bases left in between. CDR3 in DNA: TGTGCCAGCAGCAAGGGACTGGTGAATGAAAAACTGTTTTTT. Translated, it gives CASSKGLVNEKLFF.

This chain connects TRBV30 to TRBJ2-1; 9 bases match TRBD1. The CDR3 loop spans 15 amino acids. The junction had 11 bases not matched to a gene; V was cut back by 3 bases and J by 8 bases. The V gene's germline CDR1 is GTSNPN and CDR2 SVGIG (reference sequence). Here the CDR3 DNA reads TGTGCCTGGAGCCCCGGGACAGGGACATTTGATGAGCAGTTCTTC. This codes for CAWSPGTGTFDEQFF.

The chain uses TRBV7-3 and TRBJ2-3; 9 nucleotides line up with TRBD2. CDR1 is SGHTA, CDR2 FQGTGA, per germline. J lost 5 bases, V lost 3 bases, and 6 bases had no gene match. The CDR3 contains 15 residues. The CDR3 loop reads CASSFAGGPIDTQYF. The CDR3 DNA reads TGTGCCAGCAGCTTCGCGGGAGGGCCGATAGATACGCAGTATTTT.

The chain uses TRBV5-1 and TRBJ1-6; possible D gene TRBD1, 5 bases. The CDR3 is 16 residues long. Trimming left V 4 bases short and J 9 bases short, with 20 bases between. CDR1 and CDR2 from the germline V gene are SGHRS and YFSETQ. This CDR3 is CASSGGRGKGVSPLHF. The DNA for the CDR3 is TGCGCCAGCAGCGGTGGCCGGGGGAAAGGAGTTTCACCCCTCCACTTT.

This clone was seen more than once but under ten times. CDR3 coding DNA: TGCGCCAGCAGCCAAGATCTTGATCAGGTTGTGTCACCCCTCCACTTT. It is translated as CASSQDLDQVVSPLHF. The chain couples TRBV4-3 to TRBJ1-6; D gene uncertain. Trimming took 0 bases from V and 10 from J, leaving 16 bases between them. The CDR3 length is 16 residues. Germline V gene sequence: CDR1 LGHNA, CDR2 YSLEER.

This chain uses TRBV19 with TRBJ2-1; perhaps TRBD1 as D (6 bases). Germline values: CDR1 LNHDA, CDR2 SQIVND (reference sequence). Trimming left V 4 bases short and J 4 bases short, with 8 bases between. CDR3 length: 13 amino acids. CDR3 DNA: TGTGCCAGTAGTAGAGGGACATACAATGAGCAGTTCTTC. Translation: CASSRGTYNEQFF.